This TCR beta chain stems from a study of T-cell memory formation after mild COVID-19 (dated by TCRdb to the early 2020s). With regard to the full study: TCR sequence clusters from the two donors were found to be largely donor specific. In two donors, T-cell clones that expanded and contracted after mild COVID-19 were tracked by sequencing TCRalpha and TCRbeta repertoires over time. The cohort comprised two young, previously healthy adult volunteers, one female and one male. What the work shows at the level of the full study, not this receptor alone: The study included only a couple of mild cases, and larger cohorts that include severe cases with pre-infection samples were judged to be necessary. Balanced CD4/CD8 phenotypes were observed for clones contracting from day 15 to 85, whereas a bias towards CD4+ was observed for a second wave of clones expanding from day 15 to 37. Contracting CD4+ clones turned up mainly in the CM and EM memory subsets, whereas EMRA was where CD8+ clones were enriched. Some responding clones were detected in pre-infection memory, which suggested that pre-existing cross-reactive memory T cells had joined the SARS-CoV-2 response. SARS-CoV-2 specificity of the second-wave clones peaking on day 37 was not confirmed.

Sequenced on an Illumina NovaSeq 6000. TCRalpha and TCRbeta cDNA libraries were constructed by 5'RACE with constant-segment primers, with sample barcodes and unique molecular identifiers being introduced. Trizol reagent was used to extract RNA from every sample. Library amplification was performed in two PCR steps, and a second sample barcode and Illumina TruSeq adapters were introduced in the second step. Sequencing of the libraries was done on an Illumina NovaSeq, producing 2 x 150 bp paired-end reads. The paper's processing steps were these. Reads were demultiplexed and collapsed into UMI-guided consensus sequences with migec v1.2.7. With mixcr v2.1.11, UMI consensuses were aligned to TRA and TRB V and J templates and assembled into clonotypes. A clonotype was counted as expanded or contracted only when both edgeR and NoisET called the clonotype significant, with the noise models trained on biological replicates. For edgeR calls, the cutoffs were a false discovery rate-adjusted p below 0.01 and a log2 fold-change threshold of 1. As an exploratory analysis of dynamics, max-normalized trajectories of the 1000 most abundant clonotypes were examined by PCA with hierarchical clustering. Separately sequenced CD4+ and CD8+ repertoires were used to assign the CD4 or CD8 phenotype of responding clones. TCRdb reran the public reads through fastp at Q25 and MiXCR, keeping productive beta chains. CDR3 protein duplicates are merged, each entry listing the most common genes and DNA. The V and J calls were determined by TCRdb, not by the authors. The sample contains roughly 480,000 distinct CDR3 sequences, roughly 23% of them found a single time. The ten largest clones take up 9.5% to 15% of the sample.

PBMCs were isolated by Ficoll-Paque density gradient centrifugation. As concerns this clonotype: It has no known antigen specificity. Within one base of it there is no much larger clone, and no base qualities were kept.

V and J are trimmed by 5 bases and 5 bases, and the gene matches miss 11 bases of the junction. The germline V gene sets CDR1 to MNHEY and CDR2 to SVGAGI. Measured from the cysteine to the phenylalanine, the CDR3 is 16 residues long. The sequence is cut down to CDR3 DNA, 48 bases in frame from base 1. The clonotype comes from an adult woman who had mild COVID-19 (a few samples of this study predate the infection). The sample titles of this study are shuffled in the database, so cell type and time point are left out; the donor was told from shared clones. The chain employs TRBV6-5 and TRBJ2-5; 10 bases in the junction line up with TRBD1. The sequenced sample was PBMCs or a T cell subset sorted from them (not recorded which). In nucleotide form, the sequence is TGTGCCAGCAGTGACCCCGGGACAGGGGTGGCGGAGACCCAGTACTTC. This yields the protein CASSDPGTGVAETQYF.